Detailed here is one TCR beta chain. The target of this receptor is not known. Within one base of it there is no much larger clone, and no base qualities were kept. This record comes from a study of cytomegalovirus exposure and HLA in healthy donors (dated by TCRdb to 2016 to 2017). Describing the broader study: An earlier analysis of 587 of the donors reported approximately 260 Gb of sequence data and some 110 million unique TCR beta sequences obtained from some 200 million T cells. Five DR-DQ haplotypes were treated as single units for association and clustering because of strong linkage in the cohort. The study was designed to test whether signatures of past pathogen exposure could be identified by cataloging public T cell receptors. The number of typed donors differed by locus: about 620-640 for A, B, C, DRB1 and DQB1; 500 to 550 for DQA1; around 580 for DPA1; and 400 to 480 for DPB1. A later genetic analysis used genome-wide SNP genotypes for about 60% of the roughly 700 donors, treating that subset as a discovery cohort. An earlier analysis of some 500 of the donors applied high-throughput TCR beta sequencing to assess whether each TCR beta V gene segment acted as functional or pseudogenic. The genetic ancestry cluster associated with self-reported Caucasian donors included 80% to 90% of the approximately 430 genotyped donors. Across 398 genotyped donors of the cohort, an average of roughly 250,000 unique TCR beta nucleotide sequences per donor were sequenced, and roughly 20% of those sequences were non-productive. The later analysis used no new phenotypic data to find candidate immune exposures, relying instead on TCR beta sequences and their occurrence across donors. An early release that covered several hundred HLA-typed donors contained approximately 300 gigabases of sequencing data and about 84 million unique TCR sequences. Every repertoire in the discovery cohort had been generated on one and the same sequencing platform. The T cell repertoires of roughly 660 subjects were profiled by immunosequencing and related to cytomegalovirus serostatus. A separate validation cohort of 100 to 150 different subjects was used in addition to the roughly 720-subject first cohort. High-throughput TCR immunosequencing, statistical association of individual TCRs with disease status, and machine learning were combined to predict cytomegalovirus infection status. A later analysis re-examined previously published TCR beta repertoires from roughly 720 donors and added high-resolution HLA genotyping to investigate patterns of TCR occurrence. Class I and class II HLA loci were covered by the typing at four-digit resolution. Donor age, sex, ethnicity and CMV serostatus were collected together with the repertoire data.

Inclusive of the bounding cysteine and phenylalanine, the CDR3 is 17 residues long. The kept DNA is CDR3 alone, 51 bases in frame from the first base. The germline V gene (reference sequence) sets CDR1 to SEHNR and CDR2 to FQNEAQ. The junction shows trimming of 3 bases on V and 2 bases on J, plus 18 bases between the germline ends. In total, 630 or so healthy bone marrow donors made up the cohort. At the time of sampling, every cohort member was nominally healthy, though immune exposures that went unrecorded were likely present. The donor tested CMV seronegative and was one of the 352 seronegative cohort members. Every donor gave a peripheral blood sample, and the peripheral blood mononuclear cells from that sample were used for TCR beta sequencing. Genomic DNA was extracted from the blood cell samples with the Qiagen DNeasy Blood Extraction Kit. Libraries were prepared through the immunoSEQ multiplex PCR assay. A mixture of 60 forward primers for TCR Vbeta segments and 13 reverse primers for TCR Jbeta segments was used in the multiplex PCR. A multiplex PCR assay on genomic DNA amplified the CDR3 region of rearranged TCR beta genes. On the Illumina HiSeq System, the amplified TCR beta libraries were sequenced as 87-base-pair reads. From the authors' description of their analysis: A later analysis tallied 75 million to 95 million unique TCR beta chains across the 660 or so repertoires, and approximately 12 million of those chains were shared by two or more donors. A nearest-neighbor algorithm error-corrected the raw reads and collapsed the reads into unique sequences, merging closely related sequences to remove PCR and sequencing errors. Alignment of CDR3 sequences to IMGT reference sequences was used to assign V, D and J gene segments. Each retained sequence needed at least a six-nucleotide match to both a V gene segment and a J gene segment. A rearrangement counted as productive if the CDR3 had no stop codons and remained in frame with V and J, and every other rearrangement counted as non-productive. Following IMGT convention, CDR3 was defined as the stretch from the second conserved V-encoded cysteine to the conserved J-encoded phenylalanine. The earlier analysis of fewer than 700 of the donors excluded sequences that lacked an unambiguous match to a single V gene segment. An earlier analysis of 500 to 700 of the donors classified V segments as functional when productive rearrangements were above 56.7% and as segregating when the standard deviation between donors was above 5%. A statistical classification framework was developed to diagnose cytomegalovirus status using the catalog of TCR beta chain sequences. In a later analysis, V and J genes were assigned by comparing TCR nucleotide sequences against IMGT/GENE-DB human TR gene sequences. In a later analysis, CDR3 sequences and most-parsimonious VDJ recombination scenarios were assigned using the TCRdist pipeline. In a later analysis, every TCR beta chain was defined by the combination of its CDR3 amino acid sequence and its V-gene family, and reads without a unique V-gene family were dropped. A later analysis removed several hundred highly shared, low-generation-probability nucleotide sequences to deal with suspected cross-contamination and a sequencing artifact. For each public chain, a later analysis derived a clonal expansion index from normalized ranks of inferred template counts within each repertoire. In a later analysis, generation probabilities were computed with a VDJ recombination model fitted to out-of-frame rearrangements, and the resulting probabilities were checked against IGoR. A later analysis scored TCR-TCR, TCR-HLA and TCR-CMV co-occurrence with hypergeometric tests, applying a repertoire-size bias correction to TCR pairs. To estimate false discovery rates, a later analysis permuted the HLA or CMV assignments 20 times. A later analysis grouped co-occurring TCRs with DBSCAN, adding TCRdist sequence similarity when clustering within HLA-allele-positive subsets. Repertoires with fewer than 30,000 or more than 120,000 public chains were left out of co-occurrence clustering, as were five repertoires with anomalous nucleotide sharing. The source is immuneACCESS, and TCRdb retained only in-frame sequences with V and J called. Part of the clones is not carried over; for the studies checked, unresolved V genes explain less than half of this, and the remainder is unexplained. The V and J calls and clone size were taken over from that table, and D and trimming were inferred from the DNA. In this sample the table shows 170,000 or so clones, 84% of which occur a single time. Clones ranked in the top ten supply about 0.37% of the sample.

Overall study results and their limits: Correlated functional status among segregating V segments might reflect linkage disequilibrium, but an unknown experimental factor could not be ruled out. A later analysis reported that several top co-occurrence clusters appeared linked to parvovirus B19, influenza, CMV and Epstein-Barr virus. Broadly in line with IMGT annotations, most TCR beta V segments showed up in productive rearrangements about 87% or about 30% of the time in an earlier analysis of several hundred of the donors. A later analysis associated roughly 17,000 TCR beta sequences with specific HLA alleles at a false discovery rate of 0.05. Compared with the approximately 600-donor mean, donors in an Asian-associated ancestry cluster had fewer N-insertions in productive TCRs, according to a later genetic analysis. Presence/absence analyses assumed roughly uniform sequencing depth across donors, an assumption that may not hold. In a later analysis, most CMV-associated TCR beta chains were found to appear HLA-restricted, with HLA associations seemingly driven largely by CMV exposure. In both the original and validation cohorts, the classifier was reported to diagnose cytomegalovirus status with high specificity and sensitivity. A later analysis found that TCR association rates varied across HLA loci, with DRB1 alleles showing the most associated TCRs and HLA-C alleles the fewest. The only immune exposure information available for the cohort was CMV serostatus. When HLA alleles, especially DR and DQ, strongly co-occurred, TCR associations were difficult to assign to individual alleles. A further reported finding was that TCR beta sequences accurately predicted the HLA-A and HLA-B alleles for most subjects in the first cohort. The cohort was sequenced for TCR beta chains only, and without alpha or paired-chain data the features that could be detected were limited. A few of the identified cytomegalovirus-associated TCR beta chains were confirmed in vitro to be specific for cytomegalovirus antigens. Some IMGT-functional V segments, including TRBV6-2 and TRBV6-3, could not be told apart with the 87-base-pair reads, so those segments were excluded. The study gave a list of over 150 TCR beta chains associated with cytomegalovirus. Most TCR sequences were seen in very few donors, while some public TCRs were found in many individuals. The authors suggested that the approach could potentially be generalized to other disease states and immunological phenotypes. A group of highly shared sequence variants was considered likely to be a technical artifact of the sequencing pipeline. Seventeen rarely observed V segments, including chromosome 9 orphons, were excluded from the earlier analysis of just under 600 of the donors because counts were too low. Because HLA typing was missing for some donors at each locus, association tests included only the typed subset. V-gene and J-gene trimming of TCR beta chains was associated with a missense DCLRE1C variant in a later genetic analysis, and the association was replicated in an independent cohort. In a later analysis, HLA-associated TCR beta chains were found to be more clonally expanded and to have lower generation probabilities than equally common non-associated chains.

The sequenced sample was PBMCs. In this chain, TRBV7-9 is recombined with TRBJ2-3; TRBD2 could be the D gene, as 5 bases match. This sequence originates from a boy younger than 10 in good health and CMV-seronegative. This receptor carries the CDR3 CASSFLTLVAHTDTQYF. The DNA sequence is as follows: TGTGCCAGCAGCTTTCTCACACTAGTGGCCCACACAGATACGCAGTATTTT. Reference TRBV7-9 and TRBJ2-3 genes cover what lies past the CDR3, so the full variable domain is DTGVSQNPRHKITKRGQNVTFRCDPISEHNRLYWYRQTLGQGPEFLTYFQNEAQLEKSRLLSDRFSAERPKGSFSTLEIQRTEQGDSAMYLCASSFLTLVAHTDTQYFGPGTRLTVL.